This T cell receptor beta chain was identified in a study of CD8 T cells in Susac syndrome. Random hexamers primed reverse transcription of 0.5 to 1 ug RNA. TCRdb re-called the immunoSEQ multiplex PCR reads with MiXCR, one entry per CDR3 protein. The table shows roughly 330,000 distinct CDR3 sequences, with roughly 94% occurring only once. CDR3 size: 18 residues. Per germline, CDR1 SGHRS and CDR2 YFSETQ. V was pared by 0 bases and J by 1 base, with 11 bases of the junction left unmatched. The V and J genes are TRBV5-1 and TRBJ2-3; 7 bases match TRBD2. The receptor's source is a human donor with multiple sclerosis. Input material: CD4+ T cells from PBMCs. The CDR3 reads CASSLAYRSGGGTDTQYF. The DNA of the CDR3 is TGCGCCAGCAGCTTGGCTTACCGGTCGGGGGGAGGCACAGATACGCAGTATTTT.